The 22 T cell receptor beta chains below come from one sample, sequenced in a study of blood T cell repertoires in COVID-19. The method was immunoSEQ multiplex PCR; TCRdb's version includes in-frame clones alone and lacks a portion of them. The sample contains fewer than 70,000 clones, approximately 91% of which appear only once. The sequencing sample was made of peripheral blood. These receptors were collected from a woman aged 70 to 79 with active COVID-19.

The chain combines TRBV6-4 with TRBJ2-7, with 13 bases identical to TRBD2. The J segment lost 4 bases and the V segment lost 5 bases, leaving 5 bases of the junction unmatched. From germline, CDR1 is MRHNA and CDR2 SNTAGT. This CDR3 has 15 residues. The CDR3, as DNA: TGTGCCAGCAGTCCCGGGACTAGCGGGATATACGAGCAGTACTTC. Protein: CASSPGTSGIYEQYF.

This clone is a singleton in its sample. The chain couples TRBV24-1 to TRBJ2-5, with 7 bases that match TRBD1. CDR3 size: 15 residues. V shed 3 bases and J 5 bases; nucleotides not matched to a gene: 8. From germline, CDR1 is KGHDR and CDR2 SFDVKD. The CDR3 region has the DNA TGTGCCACCAGTGATGTGAGGGGGCGTGGGGAGACCCAGTACTTC. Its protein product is CATSDVRGRGETQYF.

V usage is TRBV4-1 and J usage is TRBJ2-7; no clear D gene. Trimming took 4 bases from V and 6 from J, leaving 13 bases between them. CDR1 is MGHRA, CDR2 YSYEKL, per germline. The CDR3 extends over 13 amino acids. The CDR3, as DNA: TGCGCCAGCAGCCCTCGCCTAAGGAGCGAGCAGTACTTC. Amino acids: CASSPRLRSEQYF.

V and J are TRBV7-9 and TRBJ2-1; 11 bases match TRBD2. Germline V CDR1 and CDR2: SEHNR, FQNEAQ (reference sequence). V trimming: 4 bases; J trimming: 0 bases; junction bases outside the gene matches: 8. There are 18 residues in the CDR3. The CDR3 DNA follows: TGTGCCAGCAGCTCAACCGGGACTAGCGGAAGCTCCTACAATGAGCAGTTCTTC. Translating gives CASSSTGTSGSSYNEQFF.

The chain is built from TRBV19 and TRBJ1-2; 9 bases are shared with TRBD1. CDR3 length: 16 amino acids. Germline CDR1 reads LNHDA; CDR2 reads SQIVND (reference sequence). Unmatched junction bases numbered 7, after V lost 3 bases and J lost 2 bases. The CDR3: CASSIKGTGFNYGYTF. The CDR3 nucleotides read TGTGCCAGTAGTATTAAGGGGACAGGGTTCAACTATGGCTACACCTTC.

Here the CDR3 reads CASSQEAGVGNQPQHF. The CDR3, as DNA: TGTGCCAGCAGCCAAGAGGCGGGGGTTGGGAATCAGCCCCAGCATTTT. The chain is built from TRBV3-1 (or the pseudogene TRBV3-2) and TRBJ1-5, with D perhaps TRBD1 (5 bases). The CDR3 is made up of 16 amino acids. Germline V gene data show CDR1 as LGHDT and CDR2 as YNNKEL (reference sequence). V was pared by 0 bases and J by 4 bases, with 13 bases between.

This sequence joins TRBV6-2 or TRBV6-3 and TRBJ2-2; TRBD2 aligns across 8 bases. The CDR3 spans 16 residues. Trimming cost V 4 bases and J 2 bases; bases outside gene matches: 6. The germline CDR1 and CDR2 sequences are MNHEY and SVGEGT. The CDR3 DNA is TGTGCCAGCAGTTTTAGAACTAGCGGCAACACCGGGGAGCTGTTTTTT. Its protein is CASSFRTSGNTGELFF.

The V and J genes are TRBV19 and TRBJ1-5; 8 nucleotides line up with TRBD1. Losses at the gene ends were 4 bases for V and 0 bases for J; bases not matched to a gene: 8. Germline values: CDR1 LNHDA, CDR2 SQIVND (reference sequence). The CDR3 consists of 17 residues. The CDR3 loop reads CASSKGQVIYSNQPQHF. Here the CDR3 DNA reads TGTGCCAGTAGTAAGGGACAGGTGATTTATAGCAATCAGCCCCAGCATTTT.

The CDR3 loop is CASKPTQKLNYGYTF. CDR3 in DNA: TGTGCCAGTAAACCCACACAGAAACTTAACTATGGCTACACCTTC. The rearrangement links TRBV19 to TRBJ1-2; D is ambiguous. V gave up 7 bases and J gave up 1 base, with 16 bases separating them. The CDR3 length is 15 residues. Germline V gene lookup returns CDR1 LNHDA and CDR2 SQIVND (reference sequence). Variable domain in full (rest from reference TRBV19 and TRBJ1-2): DGGITQSPKYLFRKEGQNVTLSCEQNLNHDAMYWYRQDPGQGLRLIYYSQIVNDFQKGDIAEGYSVSREKKESFPLTVTSAQKNPTAFYLCASKPTQKLNYGYTFGSGTRLTVV.

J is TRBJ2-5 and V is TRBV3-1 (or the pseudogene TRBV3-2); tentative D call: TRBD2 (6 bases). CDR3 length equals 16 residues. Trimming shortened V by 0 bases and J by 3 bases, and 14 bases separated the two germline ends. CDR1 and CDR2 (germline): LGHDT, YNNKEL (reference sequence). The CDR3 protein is CASSQDRSRGKETQYF. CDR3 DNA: TGTGCCAGCAGCCAAGATCGGTCGCGGGGCAAAGAGACCCAGTACTTC.

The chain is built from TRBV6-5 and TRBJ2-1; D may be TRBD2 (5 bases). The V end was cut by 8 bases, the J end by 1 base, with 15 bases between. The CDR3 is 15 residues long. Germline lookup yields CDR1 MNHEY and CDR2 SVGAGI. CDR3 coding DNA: TGTGCCAGCGAGGGTTCCTTTCGATCCTACAATGAGCAGTTCTTC. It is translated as CASEGSFRSYNEQFF.

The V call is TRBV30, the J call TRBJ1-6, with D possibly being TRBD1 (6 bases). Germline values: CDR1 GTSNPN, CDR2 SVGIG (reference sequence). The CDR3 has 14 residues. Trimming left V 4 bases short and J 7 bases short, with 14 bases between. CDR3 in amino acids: CAWTHVDRNSPLHF. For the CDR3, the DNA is TGTGCCTGGACACATGTGGACAGAAATTCACCCCTCCACTTT.

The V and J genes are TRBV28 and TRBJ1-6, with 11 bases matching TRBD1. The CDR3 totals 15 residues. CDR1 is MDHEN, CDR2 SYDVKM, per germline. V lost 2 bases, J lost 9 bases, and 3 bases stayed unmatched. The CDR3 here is CASSLGDRGASPLHF. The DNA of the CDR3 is TGTGCCAGCAGTTTAGGGGACAGGGGGGCTTCACCCCTCCACTTT.

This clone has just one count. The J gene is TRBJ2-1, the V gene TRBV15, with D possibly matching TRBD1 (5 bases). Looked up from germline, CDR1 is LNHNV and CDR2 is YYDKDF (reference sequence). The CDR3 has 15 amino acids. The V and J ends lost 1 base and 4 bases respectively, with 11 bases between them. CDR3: CATSRGQGAYNEQFF. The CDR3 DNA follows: TGTGCCACCAGCAGAGGGCAGGGTGCATACAATGAGCAGTTCTTC. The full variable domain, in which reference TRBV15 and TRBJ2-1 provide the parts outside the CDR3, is DAMVIQNPRYQVTQFGKPVTLSCSQTLNHNVMYWYQQKSSQAPKLLFHYYDKDFNNEADTPDNFQSRRPNTSFCFLDIRSPGLGDTAMYLCATSRGQGAYNEQFFGPGTRLTVL.

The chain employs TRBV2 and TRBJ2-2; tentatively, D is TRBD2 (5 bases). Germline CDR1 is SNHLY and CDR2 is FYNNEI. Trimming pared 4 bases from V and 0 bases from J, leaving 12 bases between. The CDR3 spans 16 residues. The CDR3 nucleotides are TGTGCCAGCAGTGCCGAGCGGAGCCCGAACACCGGGGAGCTGTTTTTT. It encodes CASSAERSPNTGELFF.

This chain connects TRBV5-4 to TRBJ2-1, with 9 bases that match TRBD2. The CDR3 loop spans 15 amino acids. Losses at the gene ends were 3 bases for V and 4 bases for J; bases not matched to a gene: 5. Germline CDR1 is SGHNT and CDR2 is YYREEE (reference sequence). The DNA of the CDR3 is TGTGCCAGCAGCTCAAGGACTAGCGAGTACAATGAGCAGTTCTTC. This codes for CASSSRTSEYNEQFF.

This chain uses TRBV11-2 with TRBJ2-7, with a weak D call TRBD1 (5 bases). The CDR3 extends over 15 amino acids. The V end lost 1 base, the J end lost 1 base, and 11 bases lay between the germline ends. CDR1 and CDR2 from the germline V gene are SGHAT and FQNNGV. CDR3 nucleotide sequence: TGTGCCAGCAGCTTAGGCCAGGGCTTGTCCTACGAGCAGTACTTC. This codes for CASSLGQGLSYEQYF. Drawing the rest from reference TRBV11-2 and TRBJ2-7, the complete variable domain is EAGVAQSPRYKIIEKRQSVAFWCNPISGHATLYWYQQILGQGPKLLIQFQNNGVVDDSQLPKDRFSAERLKGVDSTLKIQPAKLEDSAVYLCASSLGQGLSYEQYFGPGTRLTVT.

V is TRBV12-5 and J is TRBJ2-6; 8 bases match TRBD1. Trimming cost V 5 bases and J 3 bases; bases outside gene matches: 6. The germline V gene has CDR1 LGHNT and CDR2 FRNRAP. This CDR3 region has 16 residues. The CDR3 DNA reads TGTGCTAGTGGTAATGCAGGGGGCAGTGGGGCCAACGTCCTGACTTTC. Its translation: CASGNAGGSGANVLTF.

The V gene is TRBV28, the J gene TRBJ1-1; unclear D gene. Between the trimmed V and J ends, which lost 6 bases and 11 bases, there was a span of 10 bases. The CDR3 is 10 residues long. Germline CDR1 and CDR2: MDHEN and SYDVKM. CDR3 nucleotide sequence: TGTGCCAGCAGCCAAGAGTGGGCTTTCTTT. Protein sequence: CASSQEWAFF.

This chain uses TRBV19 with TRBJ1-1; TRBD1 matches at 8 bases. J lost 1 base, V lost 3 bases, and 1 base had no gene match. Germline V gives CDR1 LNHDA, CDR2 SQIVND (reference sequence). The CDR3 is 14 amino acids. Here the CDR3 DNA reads TGTGCCAGTAGTATCGGACAGGGGAACACTGAAGCTTTCTTT. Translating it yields CASSIGQGNTEAFF.

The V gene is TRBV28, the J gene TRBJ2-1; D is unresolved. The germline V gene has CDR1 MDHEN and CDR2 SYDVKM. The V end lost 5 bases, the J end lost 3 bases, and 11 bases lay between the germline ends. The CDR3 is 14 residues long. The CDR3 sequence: CASSTSGFYNEQFF. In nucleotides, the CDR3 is TGTGCCAGCAGTACCTCCGGGTTCTACAATGAGCAGTTCTTC.

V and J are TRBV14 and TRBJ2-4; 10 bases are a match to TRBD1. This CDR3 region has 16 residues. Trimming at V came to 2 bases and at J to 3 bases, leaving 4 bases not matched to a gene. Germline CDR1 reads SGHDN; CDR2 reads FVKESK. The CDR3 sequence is CASSQQWDRGKNIQYF. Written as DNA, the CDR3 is TGTGCCAGCAGCCAACAGTGGGACAGGGGCAAAAACATTCAGTACTTC.